This paragraph covers one T cell receptor beta chain sequence. Antigen specificity is unknown. Germline CDR1 and CDR2: SGHKS and YYEKEE (reference sequence). The V gene lost 1 base and the J gene lost 7 bases, with 7 bases spanning the gap. CDR3 size: 12 residues. The sample comes from a study of shared clonotypes between healthy human individuals. Regarding the study as a whole: Naive CD4 clonotypes overlapped across a handful of donors at about 5.2%. Clonotype sharing among donors likely depends on sequencing depth.

Clones were read by immunoSEQ multiplex PCR, and TCRdb kept only the in-frame ones, dropping some. The data contain 2 million to 2.5 million clones, roughly 92% of them singletons. This chain connects TRBV5-5 to TRBJ2-3; D call uncertain. This TCR was recovered from a man between 18 and 29 years old in good health. Some clones in this sample may be carry-over from other donors' samples. The sequenced sample was naive CD4+ T cells from PBMCs. Subset reported: CD45RA+ positively selected. The CDR3 DNA is TGTGCCAGCAGCTTGTTACGGAATACGCAGTATTTT. This gives the protein CASSLLRNTQYF. The full variable domain, completed using reference TRBV5-5 and TRBJ2-3, is DAGVTQSPTHLIKTRGQQVTLRCSPISGHKSVSWYQQVLGQGPQFIFQYYEKEERGRGNFPDRFSARQFPNYSSELNVNALLLGDSALYLCASSLLRNTQYFGPGTRLTVL.